One T cell receptor beta chain is described in this entry. Each sample came from a Caucasian adult donor living in Nashville, Tennessee. Trimming cost V 0 bases and J 0 bases, with 10 bases left between them. The CDR3 totals 16 residues. Germline V CDR1 and CDR2: MNHEY, SMNVEV (reference sequence). The sample is drawn from a study of shared clonotypes between healthy human individuals. Over several immunoSEQ plates, each subset's genomic DNA was distributed in even portions. Sorted-subset replicate PCR reactions contained about 200 ng DNA, corresponding to approximately 30,000 T cell genomes. TCRdb's copy holds only in-frame clones and misses some; the assay was immunoSEQ multiplex PCR. The data show millions of clones, approximately 94% seen once.

The V and J genes are TRBV27 and TRBJ2-3, with unresolved D. This receptor was obtained from a man younger than 35 in good health. The sample taken for sequencing was naive CD4+ T cells sorted from blood. The subset: CD45RA+ positively selected. DNA of the CDR3: TGTGCCAGCAGTTTATCGAGACGCGACAGCACAGATACGCAGTATTTT. Encoded protein: CASSLSRRDSTDTQYF.